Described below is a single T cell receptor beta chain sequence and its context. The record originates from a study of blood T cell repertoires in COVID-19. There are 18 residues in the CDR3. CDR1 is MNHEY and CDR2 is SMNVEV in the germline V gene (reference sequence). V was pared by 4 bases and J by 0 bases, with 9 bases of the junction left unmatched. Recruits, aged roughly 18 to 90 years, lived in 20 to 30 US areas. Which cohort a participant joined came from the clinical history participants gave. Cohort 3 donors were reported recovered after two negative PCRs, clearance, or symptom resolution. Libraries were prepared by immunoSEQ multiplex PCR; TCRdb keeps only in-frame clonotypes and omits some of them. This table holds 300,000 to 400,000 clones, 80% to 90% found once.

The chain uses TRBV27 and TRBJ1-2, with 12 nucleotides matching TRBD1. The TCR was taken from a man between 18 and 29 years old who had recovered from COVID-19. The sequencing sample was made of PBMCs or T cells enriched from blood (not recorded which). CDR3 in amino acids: CASSSNRDRGQPNYGYTF. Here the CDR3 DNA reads TGTGCCAGCAGTTCGAACCGGGACAGGGGGCAACCTAACTATGGCTACACCTTC.